These 16 T cell receptor beta chains were sequenced from one sample in a study of CD8+ T cells in alopecia areata. As the sequencing template, cDNA was produced by extracting RNA and reverse transcribing it. Profiled with immunoSEQ multiplex PCR; TCRdb holds only in-frame clones, not every one. The table lists 130,000 or so clones, around 50% of them singletons. Input material: NKG2D-low CD8+ T cells sorted from blood. The receptors were sampled from a human donor with alopecia areata.

The chain couples TRBV21-1 to TRBJ2-3. TRBV21-1 has pseudogene status. The CDR3 has 13 amino acids. The CDR3 region is CVPGRPSTDTQYF. Written as DNA, the CDR3 is TGTGTACCGGGACGACCTAGCACAGATACGCAGTATTTT.

In its sample, this clone was seen a few times. The rearrangement links TRBV29-1 to TRBJ2-2; no clear D. Per the germline V gene, CDR1 is SQVTM and CDR2 is ANQGSEA. The CDR3 extends over 13 amino acids. The V and J ends lost 5 bases and 2 bases respectively, with 9 bases between them. The CDR3 loop is CSVPIANTGELFF. DNA for the CDR3: TGCAGCGTTCCTATAGCTAACACCGGGGAGCTGTTTTTT.

V is TRBV29-1 and J is TRBJ1-2, with D maybe TRBD1 (5 bases). The CDR3 has 10 residues. V lost 4 bases, J lost 6 bases, and 6 bases lay in between. Germline V lookup: CDR1 SQVTM, CDR2 ANQGSEA. The CDR3 spells CSVVGDGYTF. In DNA, the CDR3 is TGCAGCGTTGTAGGGGATGGCTACACCTTC.

This chain links TRBV4-1 with TRBJ2-7; 9 bases match TRBD1. Germline CDR1 is MGHRA and CDR2 is YSYEKL. Trimming at V came to 4 bases and at J to 5 bases, leaving 6 bases not matched to a gene. The CDR3 consists of 14 residues. The CDR3 sequence: CASSLGQGDHEQYF. The CDR3 DNA reads TGCGCCAGCAGCCTGGGACAGGGTGACCACGAGCAGTACTTC.

The CDR3: CASNQGTTIYEQYF. The CDR3 region has the DNA TGTGCCAGCAACCAGGGGACAACCATCTACGAGCAGTACTTC. The V and J genes are TRBV6-6 and TRBJ2-7; D perhaps matches TRBD1 (6 bases). There are 14 residues in the CDR3. CDR1 and CDR2 from the germline V gene are MNHNY and SVGAGI (reference sequence). Trimming left V 7 bases short and J 3 bases short, with 16 bases between.

In its sample, this clone was seen once. This rearrangement joins TRBV4-1 to TRBJ1-1, with D hard to call. Between the trimmed V and J ends, which lost 5 bases and 3 bases, there was a span of 13 bases. The CDR3 has 14 residues. Germline V lookup: CDR1 MGHRA, CDR2 YSYEKL. The CDR3 sequence is CASSYTSTDTEAFF. CDR3 coding DNA: TGCGCCAGCAGCTATACCTCGACTGACACTGAAGCTTTCTTT.

The sample holds a few counts of this clone. The genes are TRBV7-9 and TRBJ2-5; D remains unclear. The V end lost 1 base, the J end lost 2 bases, and 5 bases lay between the germline ends. The CDR3 runs 13 residues. CDR1 and CDR2 (germline): SEHNR, FQNEAQ (reference sequence). The chain's CDR3 is CASSLVTQETQYF. The CDR3 DNA reads as TGTGCCAGCAGCTTAGTGACGCAAGAGACCCAGTACTTC.

The V gene is TRBV29-1, the J gene TRBJ2-7; 11 bases fit TRBD1. This CDR3 comprises 14 residues. Per the germline V gene, CDR1 is SQVTM and CDR2 is ANQGSEA. With V trimmed by 3 bases and J by 3 bases, 4 bases remained unmatched. The CDR3 bases are TGCAGCGTTGAGAAGGACAGGGGGCTCTACGAGCAGTACTTC. Protein: CSVEKDRGLYEQYF.

With respect to this clone: The same CDR3 arises from other DNA sequences in this sample as well. The V call is TRBV30, the J call TRBJ2-7; TRBD1 is a possible D gene (6 bases). The germline CDR1 and CDR2 sequences are GTSNPN and SVGIG (reference sequence). This CDR3 has 12 amino acids. The V end was cut by 3 bases, the J end by 3 bases, with 9 bases between. The DNA of the CDR3 is TGTGCCTGGAGACAAGGGGGCTACGAGCAGTACTTC. Its translation is CAWRQGGYEQYF.

This rearrangement joins TRBV2 to TRBJ2-3; D is unclear. The CDR3 totals 12 residues. Germline V lookup: CDR1 SNHLY, CDR2 FYNNEI. The V and J ends lost 8 bases and 2 bases respectively, with 8 bases between them. CDR3 region: CASEVYTDTQYF. DNA for the CDR3: TGTGCCAGCGAAGTATACACAGATACGCAGTATTTT. Complete variable domain (other parts from reference TRBV2 and TRBJ2-3): EPEVTQTPSHQVTQMGQEVILRCVPISNHLYFYWYRQILGQKVEFLVSFYNNEISEKSEIFDDQFSVERPDGSNFTLKIRSTKLEDSAMYFCASEVYTDTQYFGPGTRLTVL.

The rearrangement joins TRBV29-1 to TRBJ2-5, with 8 bases that match TRBD1. J lost 3 bases, V lost 5 bases, and 2 bases had no gene match. The CDR3 covers 12 residues. Germline V gene data show CDR1 as SQVTM and CDR2 as ANQGSEA. The CDR3 region is CSVPDREETQYF. The CDR3 DNA follows: TGCAGCGTTCCGGACAGGGAAGAGACCCAGTACTTC.

CDR3 residues: CASSRGGSKETQYF. The CDR3 DNA is TGTGCCAGCAGCCGCGGGGGCAGCAAAGAGACCCAGTACTTC. The chain combines TRBV11-2 with TRBJ2-5; D is perhaps TRBD2 (7 bases). CDR1 SGHAT and CDR2 FQNNGV come from the germline V gene. Trimming took off 5 bases at V and 3 bases at J, with 13 bases between the two ends. The CDR3 covers 14 residues.

This clone was seen a handful of times. This chain uses TRBV7-9 with TRBJ1-1, with D possibly being TRBD1 (6 bases). V was trimmed by 5 bases and J by 0 bases, leaving 16 bases between them. The CDR3 runs 16 residues. The germline CDR1 and CDR2 sequences are SEHNR and FQNEAQ (reference sequence). The CDR3 region has the DNA TGTGCCAGCAGCCCCTTTGGGGCAGGGGTGAACACTGAAGCTTTCTTT. This codes for CASSPFGAGVNTEAFF.

This rearrangement joins TRBV5-6 to TRBJ1-2; D unclear. The germline V gene has CDR1 SGHDT and CDR2 YYEEEE. This CDR3 has 13 residues. V shed 2 bases and J shed 3 bases, with 8 bases lying between them. The CDR3 region is CASSLGSDYGYTF. CDR3 DNA: TGTGCCAGCAGCTTAGGGTCCGACTATGGCTACACCTTC.

The genes are TRBV7-6 and TRBJ2-1, with 9 bases matching TRBD2. Trimming cost V 5 bases and J 12 bases; bases outside gene matches: 11. The CDR3 length is 14 residues. CDR1 is SGHVS and CDR2 is FNYEAQ in the germline V gene. CDR3: CASSDSGGVLGQFF. Written as DNA, the CDR3 is TGTGCCAGCAGCGATAGCGGGGGAGTGTTGGGGCAGTTCTTC.

This clone was seen only once. The chain links TRBV27 to TRBJ1-1, with 8 nucleotides matching TRBD1. With 6 bases clipped from V and 5 bases from J, the junction kept 5 bases outside the gene matches. CDR3 length: 13 amino acids. The V gene's germline CDR1 is MNHEY and CDR2 SMNVEV (reference sequence). The DNA for the CDR3 is TGTGCCAGCAGAGGACAGGGCCTTACTGAAGCTTTCTTT. Amino acids: CASRGQGLTEAFF.